The present entry profiles one T cell receptor beta chain with its context. Sequencing was performed with immunoSEQ multiplex PCR; in TCRdb, only in-frame clones are kept and a portion is missing. The profile shows more than 150,000 clones, roughly 91% of them singletons. The data were obtained in a study of T cell responses to AZD1222 COVID-19 vaccine. V shed 3 bases and J 1 base; nucleotides not matched to a gene: 1. Germline V gives CDR1 SGHTA, CDR2 FQGNSA. This CDR3 region has 14 residues. The input for sequencing was peripheral blood, taken 28 days after the second AZD1222 dose. This TCR came from an adult who received the AZD1222 COVID-19 vaccine. The V call is TRBV7-2, the J call TRBJ1-1; TRBD1 matches 8 bases. The CDR3 spells CASSFGTGNTEAFF. CDR3 nucleotide sequence: TGTGCCAGCAGCTTTGGGACAGGGAACACTGAAGCTTTCTTT. Looking up the rest from reference TRBV7-2 and TRBJ1-1 gives the full variable domain: GAGVSQSPSNKVTEKGKDVELRCDPISGHTALYWYRQSLGQGLEFLIYFQGNSAPDKSGLPSDRFSAERTGGSVSTLTIQRTQQEDSAVYLCASSFGTGNTEAFFGQGTRLTVV.